A single sample is the source of the 15 T cell receptor beta chains below, sequenced in a study of T cell clonality in common variable immunodeficiency. Produced via immunoSEQ multiplex PCR; TCRdb's table is partial and in-frame only. The sample contains tens of thousands of clones, none of them singletons. The sequenced sample consisted of peripheral blood mononuclear cells. Receptors were obtained from a person aged 18 to 75 in good health.

This clone has a count of ten or more. The CDR3 protein is CSARTTGANQPQHF. The sequenced part of the CDR3 DNA is TGCAGTGCTAGAACTACAGGGGCCAATCAGCCC. This chain connects TRBV20-1 to TRBJ1-5, with 7 nucleotides matching TRBD1. Sequencing ends 3 residues short of the CDR3 end; the germline J gene provides the rest. V gave up 2 bases and J gave up 3 bases; unmatched junction bases: 4. Germline CDR1 and CDR2: DFQATT and SNEGSKA (reference sequence). CDR3 length: 14 residues.

This clone showed up many times. The sequence runs out 3 residues before the end of the CDR3; the remainder is reconstructed from the germline J gene. The chain is built from TRBV30 and TRBJ1-2, with 11 bases fitting TRBD1. J lost 6 bases, V lost 8 bases, and 8 bases had no gene match. The CDR3 loop spans 13 amino acids. Germline assignment: CDR1 GTSNPN and CDR2 SVGIG (reference sequence). The CDR3 here is CAATPDRGHGYTF. Incomplete CDR3 DNA: TGTGCCGCGACCCCGGACAGGGGGCATGGC.

This clone was seen ten or more times. The read falls 3 residues short of the CDR3 end, and the missing part is taken from the germline J gene. The chain is built from TRBV6-4 and TRBJ1-2; 7 bases fit TRBD1. The CDR3 runs 13 residues. Germline values: CDR1 MRHNA, CDR2 SNTAGT. Trimming at V came to 6 bases and at J to 5 bases, leaving 6 bases not matched to a gene. CDR3 bases read: TGTGCCAGCAGGGAGGGGGCTGGTTATGGC. Translating it yields CASREGAGYG. The whole CDR3 sequence reads CASREGAGYGYTF.

This clone was counted many times. The CDR3 bases that were read are TGTGCCTGGAGTGGGCCCCAATATTCTGGAAACACC. Translated: CAWSGPQYSGNT. The CDR3 reads in full as CAWSGPQYSGNTIYF. This sequence joins TRBV30 and TRBJ1-3; D not certain. The sequence runs out 3 residues before the end of the CDR3; the remainder is reconstructed from the germline J gene. V lost 1 base and J lost 1, with 11 bases in between. The V gene's germline CDR1 is GTSNPN and CDR2 SVGIG (reference sequence). CDR3 length: 15 residues.

Notes on this clone: Coverage ceases 3 residues before the CDR3 finishes, and the germline J gene fills in the end. The chain joins TRBV5-6 to TRBJ1-5, with TRBD1 matching over 9 bases. Germline V gene sequence: CDR1 SGHDT, CDR2 YYEEEE. This CDR3 is 14 amino acids long. The V gene end was trimmed by 4 bases and the J gene end by 6 bases; junction bases not matched to a gene: 5. The sequenced part of the CDR3 DNA is TGTGCCAGCAGCGGGCGGACAGGGGCTCAGCCC. Translation gives CASSGRTGAQP. The whole CDR3 reads CASSGRTGAQPQHF.

There are a few counts of this clone. The CDR3 end is not reached by the read, which stops 3 residues before it; the germline J gene fills it in. The chain carries TRBV18 and TRBJ2-7, with D unresolved. V was pared by 0 bases and J by 6 bases, with 9 bases between. The CDR3 is made up of 13 amino acids. Germline V CDR1 and CDR2: KGHSH, LQKENI. The chain's CDR3 is CASSPPQVLEQYF. The DNA read from the CDR3 is TGTGCCAGCTCACCACCCCAGGTCCTCGAG.

This clone has more than one count but fewer than ten. The read gets to within 3 residues of the CDR3 end, and the germline J gene fills in the rest. The chain uses TRBV5-3 and TRBJ1-4; TRBD1 matches at 9 bases. TRBV5-3 carries the ORF label, with uncertain function. V was pared by 2 bases and J by 3 bases, with 8 bases of the junction left unmatched. The CDR3 loop spans 17 amino acids. The CDR3 bases that were read are TGTGCCAGAAGCTTAGGGACAGGGAGTATGGCTAATGAAAAA. The encoded protein is CARSLGTGSMANEK. The whole CDR3 is CARSLGTGSMANEKLFF.

This clone was detected many times. The read is 3 residues too short to cover the CDR3 end, so that end is filled in from the germline J gene. This chain links TRBV6-1 with TRBJ1-6; D might be TRBD1 (5 bases). This CDR3 region has 13 residues. Germline V gene data show CDR1 as MNHNS and CDR2 as SASEGT. V was cut by 3 bases and J by 7 bases, with 7 bases left in between. CDR3 sequence: CASSDRENSPLHF. CDR3 bases read: TGTGCCAGCAGTGACAGGGAGAATTCACCC.

This clone was recorded many times. The observed sequence ends 3 residues before the CDR3 terminus, with the missing tail filled in from the germline J gene. The chain links TRBV11-2 to TRBJ1-2; D might be TRBD1 (6 bases). The CDR3 runs 15 residues. Trimming shortened V by 1 base and J by 3 bases, and 12 bases separated the two germline ends. The germline V gene encodes CDR1 SGHAT and CDR2 FQNNGV. The part of the CDR3 DNA that was read is TGTGCCAGCAGCTTAGGTCCGGGGGGCCACTATGGC. Its translation is CASSLGPGGHYG. The full CDR3 is CASSLGPGGHYGYTF.

This clone was detected ten times or more. The CDR3 goes on 3 residues after the read ends, and that part is filled in from the germline J gene. The gene calls are TRBV18 and TRBJ2-3, with 11 bases identical to TRBD2. V was pared by 1 base and J by 4 bases, with 1 base of the junction left unmatched. This CDR3 has 15 amino acids. Germline assignment: CDR1 KGHSH and CDR2 LQKENI. Incomplete CDR3 DNA: TGTGCCAGCTCACCACTAGCGGGAGGGTCAGATACG. Amino acids: CASSPLAGGSDT. The entire CDR3 reads CASSPLAGGSDTQYF.

Ten or more counts support this clone. Coverage ceases 3 residues before the CDR3 finishes, and the germline J gene fills in the end. This chain links TRBV6-1 with TRBJ1-5; D not resolved. V lost 3 bases to trimming and J lost 4 bases, with 4 bases between them. The CDR3 is 12 amino acids. Germline CDR1 is MNHNS and CDR2 is SASEGT. Partial CDR3 DNA: TGTGCCAGCAGTGATTTAAATCAGCCC. It yields the protein CASSDLNQP. The complete CDR3 sequence is CASSDLNQPQHF.

This clone showed up many times. The read ends 3 residues early relative to the CDR3; the germline J gene fills the gap. The gene calls are TRBV12-3 or TRBV12-4 and TRBJ2-6; D remains unclear. The CDR3 length is 14 residues. V gave up 2 bases and J gave up 2 bases, with 4 bases separating them. The DNA read from the CDR3 is TGTGCCAGCAGTTTACTAGCTGGGGCCAACGTC. Amino acids: CASSLLAGANV. The CDR3 in its entirety is CASSLLAGANVLTF.

This clone was seen repeatedly, ten times or more. The sequenced CDR3 bases are TGCGCCAGCAACATAGCGGGGGGGCGGGGAGATACG. Amino acids: CASNIAGGRGDT. The entire CDR3 is CASNIAGGRGDTQYF. The rearrangement links TRBV5-1 to TRBJ2-3, with 11 bases that match TRBD2. The CDR3 end falls 3 residues outside the read, so it is completed with the germline J gene. V was clipped by 6 bases and J by 5 bases; unmatched bases: 8. This CDR3 spans 15 amino acids. Germline V CDR1 and CDR2: SGHRS, YFSETQ. Drawing the rest from reference TRBV5-1 and TRBJ2-3, the complete variable domain is KAGVTQTPRYLIKTRGQQVTLSCSPISGHRSVSWYQQTPGQGLQFLFEYFSETQRNKGNFPGRFSGRQFSNSRSEMNVSTLELGDSALYLCASNIAGGRGDTQYFGPGTRLTVL.

This clone appeared many times. The DNA ends 3 residues before the CDR3 does, and the rest of the CDR3 is filled in from the germline J gene. The chain uses TRBV10-1 and TRBJ1-5; 7 bases agree with TRBD1. Looked up from germline, CDR1 is WNHNN and CDR2 is SYGVQD (reference sequence). The CDR3 has 14 amino acids. V was clipped by 6 bases and J by 5 bases; unmatched bases: 7. The chain's CDR3 is CASSPGQGDQPQHF. The sequenced part of the CDR3 DNA is TGCGCCAGCAGCCCCGGTCAGGGGGATCAGCCC.

CDR3 DNA (partial): TGCAGTGCTCAAACCACTAGCGGGGGTCTCTACGAG. This sequence encodes CSAQTTSGGLYE. The CDR3 reads in full as CSAQTTSGGLYEQYF. The chain carries TRBV20-1 and TRBJ2-7, with 11 bases that match TRBD2. With the read ending 3 residues before the CDR3 end, the germline J gene is used to fill in that end. The CDR3 is 15 amino acids. Germline V gene sequence: CDR1 DFQATT, CDR2 SNEGSKA (reference sequence). Trimming took 5 bases from V and 3 from J; bases not matched to a gene: 9.